This T cell receptor beta chain comes out of a study of blood T cell repertoires in COVID-19. Overall study context: T cells, B-cell-depleted T cells, or PBMCs supplied cDNA or gDNA.

As originally analysed: Amplified reference gene primers provided the basis for estimating nucleated cell counts. Assay: immunoSEQ multiplex PCR; the TCRdb copy retains only in-frame clones and omits some. V and J calls and clone size are those listed in that table; D and trimming were worked out from the DNA. The sample carries roughly 180,000 clones, roughly 84% recorded once. This sequence originates from a woman in her forties or fifties with COVID-19, enrolled during active disease. The sequencing input was peripheral blood.

In DNA form, the CDR3 reads TGTGCCAGCAGCCGCACCGGGACAGGGGTGGGGGATACGCAGTATTTT. Its translation: CASSRTGTGVGDTQYF. The gene calls are TRBV11-1 and TRBJ2-3; TRBD1 agrees at 10 bases. Germline assignment: CDR1 SGHAT and CDR2 FQDESV (reference sequence). V shed 5 bases and J 6 bases; nucleotides not matched to a gene: 11. CDR3 length: 16 residues. The whole variable domain, remainder taken from reference TRBV11-1 and TRBJ2-3, is EAEVAQSPRYKITEKSQAVAFWCDPISGHATLYWYRQILGQGPELLVQFQDESVVDDSQLPKDRFSAERLKGVDSTLKIQPAELGDSAMYLCASSRTGTGVGDTQYFGPGTRLTVL.